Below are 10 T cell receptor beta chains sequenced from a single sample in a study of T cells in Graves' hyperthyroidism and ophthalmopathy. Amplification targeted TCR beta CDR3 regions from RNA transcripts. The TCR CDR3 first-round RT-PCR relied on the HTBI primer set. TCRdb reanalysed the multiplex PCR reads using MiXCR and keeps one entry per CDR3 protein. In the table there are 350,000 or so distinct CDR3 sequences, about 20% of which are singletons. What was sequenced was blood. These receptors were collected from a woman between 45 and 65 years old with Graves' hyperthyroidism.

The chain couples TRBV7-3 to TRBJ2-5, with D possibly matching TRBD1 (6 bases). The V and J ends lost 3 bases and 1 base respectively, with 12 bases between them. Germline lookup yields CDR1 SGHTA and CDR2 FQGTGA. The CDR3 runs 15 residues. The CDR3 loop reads CASSLTGHFQETQYF. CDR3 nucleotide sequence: TGTGCCAGCAGCTTGACGGGACACTTCCAAGAGACCCAGTACTTC.

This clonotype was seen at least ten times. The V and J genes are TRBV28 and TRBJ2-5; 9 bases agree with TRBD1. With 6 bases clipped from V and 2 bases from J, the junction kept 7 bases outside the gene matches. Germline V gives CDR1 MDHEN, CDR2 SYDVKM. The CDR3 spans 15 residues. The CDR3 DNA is TGTGCCAGCAGGGGACAGGGAGGGGGGCAAGAGACCCAGTACTTC. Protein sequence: CASRGQGGGQETQYF.

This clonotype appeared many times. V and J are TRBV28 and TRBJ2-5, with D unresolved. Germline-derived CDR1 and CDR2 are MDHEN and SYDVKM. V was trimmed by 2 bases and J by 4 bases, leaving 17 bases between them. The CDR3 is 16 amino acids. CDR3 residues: CASSLDPGSQRETQYF. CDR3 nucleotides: TGTGCCAGCAGTTTAGACCCGGGCTCGCAGCGAGAGACCCAGTACTTC.

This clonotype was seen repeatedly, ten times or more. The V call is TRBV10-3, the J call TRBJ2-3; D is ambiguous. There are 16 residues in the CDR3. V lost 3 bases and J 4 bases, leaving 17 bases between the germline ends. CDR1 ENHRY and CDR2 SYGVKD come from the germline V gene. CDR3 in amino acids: CAISDPTPLDADTQYF. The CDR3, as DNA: TGTGCCATCAGTGACCCGACCCCGCTAGATGCAGATACGCAGTATTTT.

The CDR3 here is CSASVAESSYNEQFF. In nucleotides, the CDR3 is TGCAGTGCTAGCGTCGCAGAGAGCTCCTACAATGAGCAGTTCTTC. The rearrangement joins TRBV20-1 to TRBJ2-1, with D hard to call. The CDR3 totals 15 residues. Trimming cost V 3 bases and J 0 bases, with 12 bases left between them. CDR1 is DFQATT, CDR2 SNEGSKA, per germline (reference sequence).

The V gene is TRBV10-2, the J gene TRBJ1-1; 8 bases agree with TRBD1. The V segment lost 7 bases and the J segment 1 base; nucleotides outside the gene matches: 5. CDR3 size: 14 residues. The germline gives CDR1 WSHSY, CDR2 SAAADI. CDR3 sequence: CASIPTGANTEAFF. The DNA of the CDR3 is TGCGCCAGCATCCCGACAGGGGCGAACACTGAAGCTTTCTTT.

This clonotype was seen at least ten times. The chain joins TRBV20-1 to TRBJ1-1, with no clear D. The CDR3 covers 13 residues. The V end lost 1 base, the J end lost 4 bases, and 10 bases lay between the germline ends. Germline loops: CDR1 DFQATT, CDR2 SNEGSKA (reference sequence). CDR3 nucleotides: TGCAGTGCTAGAGGACTAGCCCGCACTGAAGCTTTCTTT. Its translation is CSARGLARTEAFF.

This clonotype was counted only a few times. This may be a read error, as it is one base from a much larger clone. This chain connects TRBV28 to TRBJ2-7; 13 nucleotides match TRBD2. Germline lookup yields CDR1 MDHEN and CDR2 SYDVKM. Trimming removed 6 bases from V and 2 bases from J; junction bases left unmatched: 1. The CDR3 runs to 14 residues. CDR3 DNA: TGTGCCAGCAGAACTAGCGGGAGGGCCTACGAGCAGTACTTC. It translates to CASRTSGRAYEQYF.

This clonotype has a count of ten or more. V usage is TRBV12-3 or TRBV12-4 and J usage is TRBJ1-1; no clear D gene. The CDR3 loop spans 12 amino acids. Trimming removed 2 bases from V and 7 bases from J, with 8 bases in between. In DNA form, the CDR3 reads TGTGCCAGCAGTTTAAATGCTGATGAAGCTTTCTTT. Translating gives CASSLNADEAFF.

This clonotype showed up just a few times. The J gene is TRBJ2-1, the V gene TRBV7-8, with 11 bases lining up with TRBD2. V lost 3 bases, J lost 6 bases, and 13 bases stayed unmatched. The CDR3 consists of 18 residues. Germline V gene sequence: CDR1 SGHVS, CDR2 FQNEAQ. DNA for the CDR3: TGTGCCAGCAGCTTGGGGAATGGAGAGCTAGCGGGGGGCAATGAGCAGTTCTTC. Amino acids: CASSLGNGELAGGNEQFF.